Each of the 12 T cell receptor beta chains below was sequenced from the same sample in a study of blood T cell repertoires in COVID-19. Only in-frame clones appear in the TCRdb table, and some are missing; sequencing was by immunoSEQ multiplex PCR. The sample has about 160,000 clones, approximately 85% seen once. Sequenced sample: peripheral blood. The receptors shown here come from a man between 35 and 55 years old with acute or convalescent COVID-19.

V gene TRBV27 combines with J gene TRBJ1-1; the D gene is possibly TRBD1 (6 bases). The germline CDR1 and CDR2 sequences are MNHEY and SMNVEV (reference sequence). The V gene lost 5 bases and the J gene lost 2 bases, with 21 bases spanning the gap. The CDR3 is 17 residues long. The CDR3: CASSPYPDRRPNTEAFF. CDR3 DNA: TGTGCCAGCAGTCCTTACCCAGACAGGCGCCCTAACACTGAAGCTTTCTTT.

The chain carries TRBV5-1 and TRBJ1-1; D remains unclear. Germline lookup yields CDR1 SGHRS and CDR2 YFSETQ. CDR3 length equals 15 residues. V lost 0 bases to trimming and J lost 3 bases, with 12 bases between them. This CDR3 is CASSLASRGDTEAFF. The CDR3 nucleotides read TGCGCCAGCAGCTTGGCCAGTCGGGGAGACACTGAAGCTTTCTTT.

This clone has only one observation. The chain carries TRBV10-3 and TRBJ1-1; weak D call: TRBD1 (6 bases). This CDR3 has 14 amino acids. CDR1 is ENHRY, CDR2 SYGVKD, per germline. The V gene lost 10 bases and the J gene lost 0 bases, with 15 bases spanning the gap. The CDR3 loop is CASHRDTVNTEAFF. The CDR3 DNA follows: TGTGCCAGCCACAGGGATACGGTGAACACTGAAGCTTTCTTT.

This chain links TRBV29-1 with TRBJ2-1; 12 bases fit TRBD2. The CDR3 is 16 amino acids. Germline V gives CDR1 SQVTM, CDR2 ANQGSEA. The J segment lost 1 base and the V segment lost 5 bases, leaving 6 bases of the junction unmatched. The DNA for the CDR3 is TGCAGCGTTCCGCGGACTAGCGGGGTTTCCTACAATGAGCAGTTCTTC. Its protein product is CSVPRTSGVSYNEQFF.

The J gene is TRBJ2-2, the V gene TRBV30, with a possible D match to TRBD1 (6 bases). The V gene's germline CDR1 is GTSNPN and CDR2 SVGIG (reference sequence). This CDR3 contains 17 residues. Trimming left V 3 bases short and J 0 bases short, with 17 bases between. Here the CDR3 DNA reads TGTGCCTGGAGCCCCTACATAAGGGGGTCGAACACCGGGGAGCTGTTTTTT. It is translated as CAWSPYIRGSNTGELFF.

V and J are TRBV14 and TRBJ1-2, with D perhaps matching TRBD1 (5 bases). Per germline, CDR1 SGHDN and CDR2 FVKESK. The V gene lost 1 base and the J gene lost 5 bases, with 8 bases spanning the gap. CDR3 length equals 13 residues. The chain's CDR3 is CASSQVGGYGYTF. The CDR3 DNA reads TGTGCCAGCAGCCAAGTGGGGGGGTATGGCTACACCTTC.

V usage is TRBV6-2 or TRBV6-3 and J usage is TRBJ2-4; D is unclear. The CDR3 runs to 15 residues. The germline V and J ends were trimmed by 6 bases and 0 bases, with 12 bases remaining between them. In germline, CDR1 is MNHEY, CDR2 SVGEGT. CDR3 region: CASSPVPGAKNIQYF. The CDR3 bases are TGTGCCAGCAGCCCTGTTCCGGGAGCCAAAAACATTCAGTACTTC.

The rearrangement joins TRBV16 to TRBJ1-2; no clear D gene. The CDR3 has 14 residues. Deletions cut 0 bases from V and 0 bases from J, with 5 bases between. From germline, CDR1 is KGHSY and CDR2 FQNENV. CDR3 residues: CASSQSGANYGYTF. CDR3 nucleotide sequence: TGTGCCAGCAGCCAATCGGGAGCTAACTATGGCTACACCTTC.

This chain's CDR3 is CASGPGGVNGYTF. The CDR3 bases are TGTGCTAGTGGTCCAGGGGGCGTAAATGGCTACACCTTC. The rearrangement links TRBV12-5 to TRBJ1-2, with TRBD1 identical over 8 bases. Unmatched junction bases numbered 5, after V lost 5 bases and J lost 6 bases. Germline values: CDR1 LGHNT, CDR2 FRNRAP. The CDR3 is made up of 13 amino acids. Using reference TRBV12-5 and TRBJ1-2 for the parts outside the CDR3, the full variable domain is DARVTQTPRHKVTEMGQEVTMRCQPILGHNTVFWYRQTMMQGLELLAYFRNRAPLDDSGMPKDRFSAEMPDATLATLKIQPSEPRDSAVYFCASGPGGVNGYTFGSGTRLTVV.

The J gene is TRBJ1-6, the V gene TRBV6-1; 7 bases map to TRBD1. The junction had 15 bases not matched to a gene; V was cut back by 0 bases and J by 7 bases. The CDR3 totals 19 residues. Germline CDR1 MNHNS, CDR2 SASEGT. The CDR3 bases are TGTGCCAGCAGTGAAGCGCTAGAAGACCTTAGGGACAGAAATTCACCCCTCCACTTT. It codes for CASSEALEDLRDRNSPLHF.

V usage is TRBV5-6 and J usage is TRBJ2-7, with TRBD1 identical over 9 bases. Trimming removed 4 bases from V and 7 bases from J; junction bases left unmatched: 9. Germline V CDR1 and CDR2: SGHDT, YYEEEE. This CDR3 comprises 14 residues. CDR3 nucleotide sequence: TGTGCCAGCAGCCTACAGGGGGCACAAAGGGAGCAGTACTTC. Its protein product is CASSLQGAQREQYF.

This clone came up once. The chain combines TRBV19 with TRBJ2-3; D not certain. Germline-derived CDR1 and CDR2 are LNHDA and SQIVND (reference sequence). Between the trimmed V and J ends, which lost 6 bases and 2 bases, there was a span of 9 bases. The CDR3 contains 13 residues. This CDR3 reads CASSDKFTDTQYF. The DNA for the CDR3 is TGTGCCAGTAGCGACAAGTTCACAGATACGCAGTATTTT.